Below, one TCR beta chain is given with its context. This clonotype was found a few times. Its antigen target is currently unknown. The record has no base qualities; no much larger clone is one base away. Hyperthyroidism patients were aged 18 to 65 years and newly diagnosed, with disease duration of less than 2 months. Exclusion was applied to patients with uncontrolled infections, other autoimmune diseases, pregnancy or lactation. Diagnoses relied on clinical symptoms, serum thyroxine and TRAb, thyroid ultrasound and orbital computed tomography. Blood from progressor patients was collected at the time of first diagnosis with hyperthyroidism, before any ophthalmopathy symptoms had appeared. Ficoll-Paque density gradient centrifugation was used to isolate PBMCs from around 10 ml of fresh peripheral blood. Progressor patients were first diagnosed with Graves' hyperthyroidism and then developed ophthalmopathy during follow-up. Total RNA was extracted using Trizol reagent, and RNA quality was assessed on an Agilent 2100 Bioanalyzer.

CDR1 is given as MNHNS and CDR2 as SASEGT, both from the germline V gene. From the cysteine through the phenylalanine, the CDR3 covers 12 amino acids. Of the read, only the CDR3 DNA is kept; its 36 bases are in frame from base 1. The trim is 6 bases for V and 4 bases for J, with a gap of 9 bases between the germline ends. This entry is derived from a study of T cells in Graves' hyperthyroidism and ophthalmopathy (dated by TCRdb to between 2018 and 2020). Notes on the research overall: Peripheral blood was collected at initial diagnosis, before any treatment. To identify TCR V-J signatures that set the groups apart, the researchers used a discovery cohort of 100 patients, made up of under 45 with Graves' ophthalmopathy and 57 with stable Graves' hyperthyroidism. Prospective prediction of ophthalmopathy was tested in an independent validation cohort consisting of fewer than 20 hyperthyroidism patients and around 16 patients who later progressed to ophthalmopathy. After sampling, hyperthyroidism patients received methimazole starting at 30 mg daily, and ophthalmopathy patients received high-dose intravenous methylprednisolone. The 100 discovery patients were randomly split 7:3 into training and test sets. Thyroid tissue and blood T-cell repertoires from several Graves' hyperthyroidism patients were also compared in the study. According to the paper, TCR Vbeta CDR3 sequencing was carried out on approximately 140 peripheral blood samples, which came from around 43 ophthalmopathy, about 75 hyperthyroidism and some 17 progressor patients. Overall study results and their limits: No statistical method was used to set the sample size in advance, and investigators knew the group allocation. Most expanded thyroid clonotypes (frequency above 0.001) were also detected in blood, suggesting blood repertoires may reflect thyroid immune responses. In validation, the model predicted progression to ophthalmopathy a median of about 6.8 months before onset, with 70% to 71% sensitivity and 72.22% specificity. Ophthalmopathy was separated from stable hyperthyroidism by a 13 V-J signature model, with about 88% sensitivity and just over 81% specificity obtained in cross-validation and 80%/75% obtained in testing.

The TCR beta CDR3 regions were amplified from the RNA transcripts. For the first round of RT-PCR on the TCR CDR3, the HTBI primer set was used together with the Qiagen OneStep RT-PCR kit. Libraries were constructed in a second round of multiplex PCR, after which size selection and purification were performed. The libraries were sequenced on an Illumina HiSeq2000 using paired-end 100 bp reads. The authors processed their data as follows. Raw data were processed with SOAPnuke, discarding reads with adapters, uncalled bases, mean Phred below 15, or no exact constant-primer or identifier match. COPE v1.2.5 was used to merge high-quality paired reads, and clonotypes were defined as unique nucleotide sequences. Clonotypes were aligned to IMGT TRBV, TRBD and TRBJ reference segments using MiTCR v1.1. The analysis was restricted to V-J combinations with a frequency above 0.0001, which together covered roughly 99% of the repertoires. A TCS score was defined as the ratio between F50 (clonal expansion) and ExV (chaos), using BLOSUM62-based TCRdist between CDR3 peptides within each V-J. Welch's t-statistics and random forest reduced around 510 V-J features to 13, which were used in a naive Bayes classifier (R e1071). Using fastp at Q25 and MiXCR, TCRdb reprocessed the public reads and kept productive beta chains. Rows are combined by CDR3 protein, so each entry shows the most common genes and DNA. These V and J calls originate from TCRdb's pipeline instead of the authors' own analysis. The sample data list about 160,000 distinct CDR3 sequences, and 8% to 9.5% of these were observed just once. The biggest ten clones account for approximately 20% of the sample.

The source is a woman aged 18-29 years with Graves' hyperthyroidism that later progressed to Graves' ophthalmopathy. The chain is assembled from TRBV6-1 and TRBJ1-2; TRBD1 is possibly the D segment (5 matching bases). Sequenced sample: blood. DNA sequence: TGTGCCAGCAGCTCGACAGCCTATGGCTACACCTTC. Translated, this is CASSSTAYGYTF.